A single sample gave rise to the 27 T cell receptor beta chains below, sequenced in a study of shared clonotypes between healthy human individuals. The method was immunoSEQ multiplex PCR; TCRdb's version includes in-frame clones alone and lacks a portion of them. The sample lists some 2 million clones; about 95% were seen once. CD8 cells regarded as naive lacked CD45RO, were positively chosen for CCR7, and omitted terminally differentiated effector memory CD45RA+ cells. The sample consisted of naive CD8+ T cells sorted from blood. The receptors derive from a young man in good health.

This chain links TRBV4-1 with TRBJ2-3; 7 bases fit TRBD2. Germline-derived CDR1 and CDR2 are MGHRA and YSYEKL. J lost 2 bases, V lost 4 bases, and 9 bases had no gene match. The CDR3 loop spans 16 amino acids. In DNA, the CDR3 is TGCGCCAGCAGCCCTAGAACACTAGCGATCACAGATACGCAGTATTTT. Encoded protein: CASSPRTLAITDTQYF.

In its sample, this clone was seen once. The gene calls are TRBV28 and TRBJ1-1; the D is unclear. In germline, CDR1 is MDHEN, CDR2 SYDVKM. The CDR3 covers 14 residues. V was cut by 3 bases and J by 5 bases, with 13 bases left in between. The CDR3 region has the DNA TGTGCCAGCAGTTTTTGGACGGCGGGAACTGAAGCTTTCTTT. Amino acid sequence: CASSFWTAGTEAFF. Based on the CDR3 plus reference TRBV28 and TRBJ1-1, the full variable domain is DVKVTQSSRYLVKRTGEKVFLECVQDMDHENMFWYRQDPGLGLRLIYFSYDVKMKEKGDIPEGYSVSREKKERFSLILESASTNQTSMYLCASSFWTAGTEAFFGQGTRLTVV.

The chain couples TRBV7-2 to TRBJ2-7; 7 bases are a match to TRBD1. Germline loops: CDR1 SGHTA, CDR2 FQGNSA. The length of the CDR3 is 15 residues. V lost 5 bases, J lost 2 bases, and 9 bases stayed unmatched. CDR3 loop: CASSLDLTGTYEQYF. In DNA, the CDR3 is TGTGCCAGCAGCCTAGATTTGACAGGGACCTACGAGCAGTACTTC.

V and J are TRBV5-8 and TRBJ2-4; weak D call: TRBD1 (5 bases). Germline V gene sequence: CDR1 SGHTS, CDR2 YDEGEE. Deletions cut 4 bases from V and 0 bases from J, with 14 bases between. The CDR3 extends over 16 amino acids. This chain's CDR3 is CASSRTGYEAKNIQYF. CDR3 DNA sequence: TGTGCCAGCAGCCGCACAGGTTACGAAGCCAAAAACATTCAGTACTTC.

A remark on this clone: This sample also contains other DNA sequences that code for the same CDR3. This chain links TRBV7-9 with TRBJ1-1, with no clear D. Germline CDR1 and CDR2: SEHNR and FQNEAQ (reference sequence). The CDR3 has 12 amino acids. V was clipped by 2 bases and J by 6 bases, with 7 bases between them. The CDR3 DNA reads as TGTGCCAGCAGCTTATCCGGGGCTGAAGCTTTCTTT. Its translation: CASSLSGAEAFF.

The rearrangement joins TRBV30 to TRBJ1-6, with D possibly matching TRBD1 (6 bases). Germline V gene lookup returns CDR1 GTSNPN and CDR2 SVGIG (reference sequence). Trimming left V 5 bases short and J 5 bases short, with 10 bases between. CDR3 size: 13 residues. The CDR3 DNA reads as TGTGCCTGGGAACAGGGTGATAATTCACCCCTCCACTTT. Translating it yields CAWEQGDNSPLHF.

The CDR3: CASSVTGETEAFF. The CDR3 region has the DNA TGTGCCAGCAGTGTTACAGGGGAAACTGAAGCTTTCTTT. This sequence joins TRBV9 and TRBJ1-1, with TRBD1 matching 7 bases. V shed 5 bases, J shed 5 bases, and the junction held 6 bases outside the gene matches. Germline loops: CDR1 SGDLS, CDR2 YYNGEE. The CDR3 totals 13 residues.

This clone was observed a single time. V usage is TRBV11-3 and J usage is TRBJ1-1; 8 bases fit TRBD1. The germline V gene encodes CDR1 SGHNT and CDR2 YENEEA. Trimming cost V 5 bases and J 3 bases; bases outside gene matches: 14. This CDR3 region has 17 residues. CDR3 bases: TGTGCCAGCAGCCTATACGGGACAGGCCCCGGGGACACTGAAGCTTTCTTT. Its translation: CASSLYGTGPGDTEAFF.

The chain carries TRBV6-5 and TRBJ2-2; D call uncertain. V was shortened by 4 bases and J by 7 bases, with 13 bases between the two germline ends. This CDR3 has 14 amino acids. CDR1 is MNHEY and CDR2 is SVGAGI in the germline V gene. The CDR3 loop is CASSSGSPGGELFF. DNA of the CDR3: TGTGCCAGCAGTTCCGGGTCACCCGGCGGGGAGCTGTTTTTT.

This rearrangement joins TRBV10-3 to TRBJ2-7; D is unresolved. V gave up 10 bases and J gave up 0 bases, with 10 bases separating them. The CDR3 contains 12 residues. Germline CDR1 ENHRY, CDR2 SYGVKD. CDR3 sequence (DNA): TGTGCCACTGCTCAGAGCTCCTACGAGCAGTACTTC. This translates into CATAQSSYEQYF.

This rearrangement joins TRBV7-9 to TRBJ1-2, with D unclear. The CDR3 has 13 residues. The germline gives CDR1 SEHNR, CDR2 FQNEAQ (reference sequence). Deletions cut 0 bases from V and 4 bases from J, with 6 bases between. The CDR3: CASSLAYSYGYTF. The CDR3 coding sequence is TGTGCCAGCAGCTTAGCTTACAGCTATGGCTACACCTTC.

The rearrangement uses TRBV4-1 and TRBJ2-5, with TRBD2 identical over 8 bases. Germline lookup yields CDR1 MGHRA and CDR2 YSYEKL. J gave up 4 bases and V 4 bases, and 5 bases lay outside the gene matches. The CDR3 is 14 amino acids. CDR3 in DNA: TGCGCCAGCAGCCCCGACGGGGGGGGAGAGACCCAGTACTTC. Encoded protein: CASSPDGGGETQYF.

The rearrangement uses TRBV7-9 and TRBJ1-2, with D unresolved. Germline values: CDR1 SEHNR, CDR2 FQNEAQ (reference sequence). Trimming left V 1 base short and J 0 bases short, with 9 bases between. This CDR3 spans 15 amino acids. CDR3 protein: CASSLDDPTNYGYTF. Written as DNA, the CDR3 is TGTGCCAGCAGCTTAGATGACCCGACTAACTATGGCTACACCTTC.

This rearrangement joins TRBV30 to TRBJ2-5, with TRBD2 identical over 8 bases. The CDR3 loop spans 13 amino acids. J gave up 4 bases and V 8 bases, and 9 bases lay outside the gene matches. Germline V CDR1 and CDR2: GTSNPN, SVGIG (reference sequence). CDR3 nucleotide sequence: TGTGCCCATTACTCCGCGGGAGGAGAGACCCAGTACTTC. It encodes CAHYSAGGETQYF.

The rearrangement links TRBV6-5 to TRBJ2-1; D gene unclear. The V gene's germline CDR1 is MNHEY and CDR2 SVGAGI. The ends were cut back, 2 bases at V and 2 bases at J, with 13 bases in the middle. The CDR3 is made up of 16 amino acids. For the CDR3, the DNA is TGTGCCAGCAGTTACCTCCGGCATACCGCCTACAATGAGCAGTTCTTC. This codes for CASSYLRHTAYNEQFF.

CDR3 nucleotide sequence: TGTGCCAGCAGCTACCTTCAAGTTGCCGGGGAGCTGTTTTTT. Translated: CASSYLQVAGELFF. The gene calls are TRBV11-2 and TRBJ2-2; no reliable D call. V was shortened by 4 bases and J by 6 bases, with 12 bases between the two germline ends. The CDR3 has 14 residues. Germline-derived CDR1 and CDR2 are SGHAT and FQNNGV.

This clone occurred once. This chain connects TRBV29-1 to TRBJ2-5; D is ambiguous. Germline CDR1 is SQVTM and CDR2 is ANQGSEA. Trimming cost V 0 bases and J 5 bases, with 13 bases left between them. The CDR3 is made up of 14 amino acids. The CDR3 DNA sequence: TGCAGCGTTGAAGATAGTTGGTTTATCGAGACCCAGTACTTC. This gives the protein CSVEDSWFIETQYF.

This rearrangement joins TRBV7-8 to TRBJ1-1; perhaps TRBD1 as D (5 bases). The CDR3 length is 15 residues. The V end lost 3 bases, the J end lost 0 bases, and 11 bases lay between the germline ends. Germline loops: CDR1 SGHVS, CDR2 FQNEAQ. CDR3 sequence reads: CASSLIGVMNTEAFF. CDR3 DNA: TGTGCCAGCAGCTTGATAGGGGTCATGAACACTGAAGCTTTCTTT.

This chain uses TRBV7-9 with TRBJ2-2; D is unresolved. CDR3 length: 12 amino acids. Germline CDR1 and CDR2: SEHNR and FQNEAQ (reference sequence). Trimming pared 1 base from V and 7 bases from J, leaving 4 bases between. The chain's CDR3 is CASSLESGELFF. For the CDR3, the DNA is TGTGCCAGCAGCTTAGAGAGCGGGGAGCTGTTTTTT.

The table lists this clone with a count of one. The J gene is TRBJ2-7, the V gene TRBV7-8; D is ambiguous. CDR3 length: 13 residues. Germline V lookup: CDR1 SGHVS, CDR2 FQNEAQ. V was shortened by 1 base and J by 2 bases, with 6 bases between the two germline ends. The CDR3 sequence is CASSLGMAYEQYF. Here the CDR3 DNA reads TGTGCCAGCAGCTTAGGGATGGCCTACGAGCAGTACTTC.

The rearrangement uses TRBV5-6 and TRBJ2-2, with 7 bases matching TRBD2. Trimming took 5 bases from V and 3 from J; bases not matched to a gene: 13. The CDR3 length is 17 residues. CDR1 and CDR2 from the germline V gene are SGHDT and YYEEEE. CDR3 loop: CASSFSETSTYTGELFF. CDR3 sequence (DNA): TGTGCCAGCAGTTTTTCCGAGACTAGCACCTACACCGGGGAGCTGTTTTTT.

Comment on this clone: This specimen includes other DNA sequences encoding the same CDR3. The chain is built from TRBV28 and TRBJ2-1; D is perhaps TRBD1 or TRBD2 (5 bases each). The CDR3 is 13 amino acids. The V end lost 6 bases, the J end lost 4 bases, and 10 bases lay between the germline ends. Germline CDR1 MDHEN, CDR2 SYDVKM. CDR3 nucleotide sequence: TGTGCCAGCAGCCCGGGACCGTACAATGAGCAGTTCTTC. Translated: CASSPGPYNEQFF.

This clone appeared a single time. DNA of the CDR3: TGTGCCAGCAGTACGGGACTAGCGGATATAGATACGCAGTATTTT. Its translation is CASSTGLADIDTQYF. This chain joins TRBV6-4 and TRBJ2-3; 11 bases are shared with TRBD2. CDR1 MRHNA and CDR2 SNTAGT come from the germline V gene. V trimming: 5 bases; J trimming: 5 bases; junction bases outside the gene matches: 6. This CDR3 comprises 15 residues.

The V gene is TRBV7-8, the J gene TRBJ2-2; D call uncertain. The CDR3 sequence is 15 residues long. Germline V lookup: CDR1 SGHVS, CDR2 FQNEAQ. Trimming stripped 1 base from V and 2 bases from J, with 8 bases between. CDR3 loop: CASSLEPGNTGELFF. CDR3 DNA sequence: TGTGCCAGCAGCTTAGAGCCCGGTAACACCGGGGAGCTGTTTTTT.

This chain joins TRBV4-1 and TRBJ2-7; 7 bases are a match to TRBD1. There are 15 residues in the CDR3. The ends lost 1 base at V and 3 bases at J; junction bases unmatched: 6. The germline CDR1 and CDR2 sequences are MGHRA and YSYEKL. The CDR3 region is CASSQARNRGYEQYF. DNA for the CDR3: TGCGCCAGCAGCCAAGCTAGAAACAGGGGCTACGAGCAGTACTTC.

To note about this clone: Other DNA sequences of this sample code for an identical CDR3. The J gene is TRBJ2-7, the V gene TRBV4-3; 14 bases agree with TRBD2. This CDR3 region has 15 residues. V lost 4 bases to trimming and J lost 3 bases; unmatched junction nucleotides: 2. In germline, CDR1 is LGHNA, CDR2 YSLEER. The CDR3 bases are TGCGCCAGCAGCCGAGGACTAGCGGGGGGCTACGAGCAGTACTTC. This gives the protein CASSRGLAGGYEQYF.

The gene calls are TRBV7-9 and TRBJ2-7, with D uncertain. The CDR3 contains 17 residues. V lost 1 base, J lost 0 bases, and 16 bases lay in between. The germline V gene encodes CDR1 SEHNR and CDR2 FQNEAQ (reference sequence). CDR3 nucleotide sequence: TGTGCCAGCAGCTTAGTAGATGCAGGCCCCAGCTCCTACGAGCAGTACTTC. Translation gives CASSLVDAGPSSYEQYF.